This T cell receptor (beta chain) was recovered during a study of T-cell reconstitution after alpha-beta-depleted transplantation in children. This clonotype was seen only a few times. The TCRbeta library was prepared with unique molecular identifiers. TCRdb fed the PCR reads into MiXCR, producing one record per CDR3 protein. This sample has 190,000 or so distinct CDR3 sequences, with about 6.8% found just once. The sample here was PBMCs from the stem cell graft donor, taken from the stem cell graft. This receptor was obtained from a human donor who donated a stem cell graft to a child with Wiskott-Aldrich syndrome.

The CDR3 bases are TGTGCCAGCAGCCCTGAGGGGGGGATGAAAGAAGCTTTCTTT. This translates into CASSPEGGMKEAFF. This chain uses TRBV11-2 with TRBJ1-1, with a tentative D call TRBD1 (6 bases). V was shortened by 5 bases and J by 8 bases, with 18 bases between the two germline ends. The CDR3 covers 14 residues. The germline V gene has CDR1 SGHAT and CDR2 FQNNGV.